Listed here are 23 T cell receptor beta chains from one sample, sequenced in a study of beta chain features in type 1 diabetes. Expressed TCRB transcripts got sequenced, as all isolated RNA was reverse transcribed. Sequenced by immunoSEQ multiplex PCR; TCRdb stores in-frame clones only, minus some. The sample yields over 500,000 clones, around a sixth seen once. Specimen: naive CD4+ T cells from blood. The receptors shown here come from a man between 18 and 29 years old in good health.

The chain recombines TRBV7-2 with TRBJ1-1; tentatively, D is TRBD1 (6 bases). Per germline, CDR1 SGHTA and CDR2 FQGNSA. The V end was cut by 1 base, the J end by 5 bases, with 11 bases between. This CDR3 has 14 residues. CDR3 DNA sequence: TGTGCCAGCAGCTTAGAGGCCAGGGGAACTGAAGCTTTCTTT. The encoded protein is CASSLEARGTEAFF.

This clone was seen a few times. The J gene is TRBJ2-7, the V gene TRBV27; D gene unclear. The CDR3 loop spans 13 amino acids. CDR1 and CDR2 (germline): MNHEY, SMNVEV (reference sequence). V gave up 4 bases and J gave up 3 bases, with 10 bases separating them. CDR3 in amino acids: CASSSSRLYEQYF. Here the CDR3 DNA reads TGTGCCAGCAGTTCATCACGCCTCTACGAGCAGTACTTC.

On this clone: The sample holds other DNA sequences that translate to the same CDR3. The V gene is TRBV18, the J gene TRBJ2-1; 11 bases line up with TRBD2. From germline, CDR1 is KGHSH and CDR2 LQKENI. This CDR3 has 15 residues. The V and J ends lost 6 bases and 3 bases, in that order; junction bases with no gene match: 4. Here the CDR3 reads CASSPGLAGYNEQFF. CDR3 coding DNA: TGTGCCAGCTCCCCAGGACTAGCGGGCTACAATGAGCAGTTCTTC. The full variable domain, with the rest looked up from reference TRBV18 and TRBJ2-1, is NAGVMQNPRHLVRRRGQEARLRCSPMKGHSHVYWYRQLPEEGLKFMVYLQKENIIDESGMPKERFSAEFPKEGPSILRIQQVVRGDSAAYFCASSPGLAGYNEQFFGPGTRLTVL.

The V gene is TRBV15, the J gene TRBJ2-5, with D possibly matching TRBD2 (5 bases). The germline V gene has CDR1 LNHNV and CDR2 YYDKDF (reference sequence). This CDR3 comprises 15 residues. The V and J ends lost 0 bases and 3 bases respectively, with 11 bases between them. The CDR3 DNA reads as TGTGCCACCAGCAGAGAGGGCCTAGCAGAAGAGACCCAGTACTTC. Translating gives CATSREGLAEETQYF. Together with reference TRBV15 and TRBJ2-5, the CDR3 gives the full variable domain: DAMVIQNPRYQVTQFGKPVTLSCSQTLNHNVMYWYQQKSSQAPKLLFHYYDKDFNNEADTPDNFQSRRPNTSFCFLDIRSPGLGDTAMYLCATSREGLAEETQYFGPGTRLLVL.

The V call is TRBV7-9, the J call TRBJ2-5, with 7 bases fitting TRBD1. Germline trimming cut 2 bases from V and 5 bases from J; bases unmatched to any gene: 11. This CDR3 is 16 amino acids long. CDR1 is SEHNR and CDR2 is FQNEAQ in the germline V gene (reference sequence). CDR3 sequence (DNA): TGTGCCAGCAGCTTAAATGCAGGGGGATTGAAGGAGACCCAGTACTTC. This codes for CASSLNAGGLKETQYF.

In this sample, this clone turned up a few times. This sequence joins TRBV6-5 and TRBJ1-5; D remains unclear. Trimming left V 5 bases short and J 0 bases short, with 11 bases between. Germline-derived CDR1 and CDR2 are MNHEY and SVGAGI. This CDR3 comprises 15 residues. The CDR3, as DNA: TGTGCCAGCAGTCAGCCAGGTCCTAGCAATCAGCCCCAGCATTTT. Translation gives CASSQPGPSNQPQHF.

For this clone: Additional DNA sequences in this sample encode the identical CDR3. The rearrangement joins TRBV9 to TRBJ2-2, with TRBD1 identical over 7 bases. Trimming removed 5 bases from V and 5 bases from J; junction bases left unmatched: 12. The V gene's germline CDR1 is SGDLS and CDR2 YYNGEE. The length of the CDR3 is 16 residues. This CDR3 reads CASSSQGDPQTGELFF. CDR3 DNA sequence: TGTGCCAGCAGTTCCCAGGGGGACCCGCAAACCGGGGAGCTGTTTTTT.

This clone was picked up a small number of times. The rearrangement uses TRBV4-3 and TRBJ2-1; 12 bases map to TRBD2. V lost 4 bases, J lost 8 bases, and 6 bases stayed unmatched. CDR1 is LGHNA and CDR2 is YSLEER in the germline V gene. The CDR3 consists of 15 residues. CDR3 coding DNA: TGCGCCAGCAGCCCTGGACTAGCGGGGACCCATGAGCAGTTCTTC. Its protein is CASSPGLAGTHEQFF.

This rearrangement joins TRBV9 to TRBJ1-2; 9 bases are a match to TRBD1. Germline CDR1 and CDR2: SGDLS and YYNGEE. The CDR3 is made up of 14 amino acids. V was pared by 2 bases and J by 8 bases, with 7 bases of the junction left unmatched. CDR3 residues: CASSVQDRGFGYTF. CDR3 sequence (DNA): TGTGCCAGCAGCGTTCAGGACAGGGGATTCGGCTACACCTTC. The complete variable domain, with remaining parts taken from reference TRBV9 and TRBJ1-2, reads DSGVTQTPKHLITATGQRVTLRCSPRSGDLSVYWYQQSLDQGLQFLIQYYNGEERAKGNILERFSAQQFPDLHSELNLSSLELGDSALYFCASSVQDRGFGYTFGSGTRLTVV.

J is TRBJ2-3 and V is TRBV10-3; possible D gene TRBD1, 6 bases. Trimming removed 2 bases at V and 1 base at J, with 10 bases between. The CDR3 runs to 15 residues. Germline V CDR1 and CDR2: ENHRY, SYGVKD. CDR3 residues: CAISEPGQGTDTQYF. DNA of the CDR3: TGTGCCATCAGTGAGCCGGGACAAGGCACAGATACGCAGTATTTT.

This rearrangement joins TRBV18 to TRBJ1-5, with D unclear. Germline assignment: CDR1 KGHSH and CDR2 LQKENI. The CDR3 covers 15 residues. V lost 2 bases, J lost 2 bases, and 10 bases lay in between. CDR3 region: CASSPGLTGNQPQHF. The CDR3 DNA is TGTGCCAGCTCACCAGGGCTTACGGGCAATCAGCCCCAGCATTTT.

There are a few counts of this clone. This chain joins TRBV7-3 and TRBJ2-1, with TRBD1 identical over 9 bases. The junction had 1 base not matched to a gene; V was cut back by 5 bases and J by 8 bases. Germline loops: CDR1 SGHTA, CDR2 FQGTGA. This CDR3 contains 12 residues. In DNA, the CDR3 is TGTGCCAGCAGCGACAGGGGGGATGAGCAGTTCTTC. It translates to CASSDRGDEQFF.

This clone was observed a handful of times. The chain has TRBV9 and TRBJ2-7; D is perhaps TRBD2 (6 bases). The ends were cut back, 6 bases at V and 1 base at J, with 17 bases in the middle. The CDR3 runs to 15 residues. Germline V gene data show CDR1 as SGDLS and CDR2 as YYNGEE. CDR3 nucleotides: TGTGCCAGCACCAAGGAGGGAGTAGGTTCCTACGAGCAGTACTTC. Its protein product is CASTKEGVGSYEQYF.

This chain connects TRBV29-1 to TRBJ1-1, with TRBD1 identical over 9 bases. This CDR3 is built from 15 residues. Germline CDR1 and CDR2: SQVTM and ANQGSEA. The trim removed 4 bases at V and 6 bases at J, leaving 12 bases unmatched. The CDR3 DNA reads TGCAGCGTTGGGCCCCGCGGACAGGGGAGGTCTGAAGCTTTCTTT. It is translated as CSVGPRGQGRSEAFF.

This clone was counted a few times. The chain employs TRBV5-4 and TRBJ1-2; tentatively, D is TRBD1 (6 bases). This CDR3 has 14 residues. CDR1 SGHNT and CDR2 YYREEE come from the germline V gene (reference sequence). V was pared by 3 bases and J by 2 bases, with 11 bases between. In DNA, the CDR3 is TGTGCCAGCAGCTCGGACAGAGTGAACTATGGCTACACCTTC. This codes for CASSSDRVNYGYTF.

The CDR3 sequence: CSVVRDLSTQYF. The CDR3 DNA sequence: TGCAGCGTTGTTCGGGATTTAAGTACGCAGTATTTT. The V and J genes are TRBV29-1 and TRBJ2-3; tentative D call: TRBD2 (5 bases). The length of the CDR3 is 12 residues. CDR1 is SQVTM, CDR2 ANQGSEA, per germline. V gave up 4 bases and J gave up 8 bases, with 13 bases separating them.

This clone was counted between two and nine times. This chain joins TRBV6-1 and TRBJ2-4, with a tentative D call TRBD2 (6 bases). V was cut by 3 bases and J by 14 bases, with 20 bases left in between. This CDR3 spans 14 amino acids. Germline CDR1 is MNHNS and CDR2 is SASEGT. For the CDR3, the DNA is TGTGCCAGCAGTGACGGGGGTAGTTCCGCCACCGAGTACTTC. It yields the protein CASSDGGSSATEYF.

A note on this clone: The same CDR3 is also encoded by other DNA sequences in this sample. CDR3 protein: CASSPTGGNQPQHF. CDR3 bases: TGTGCCAGCTCACCGACAGGGGGGAATCAGCCCCAGCATTTT. V gene TRBV18 combines with J gene TRBJ1-5; 9 bases align to TRBD1. The CDR3 spans 14 residues. Germline lookup yields CDR1 KGHSH and CDR2 LQKENI. V trimming: 3 bases; J trimming: 4 bases; junction bases outside the gene matches: 1.

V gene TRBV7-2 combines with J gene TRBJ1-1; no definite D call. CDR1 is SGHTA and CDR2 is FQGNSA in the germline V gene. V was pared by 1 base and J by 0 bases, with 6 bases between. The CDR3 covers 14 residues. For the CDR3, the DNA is TGTGCCAGCAGCTTAGTATTCCTGAACACTGAAGCTTTCTTT. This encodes CASSLVFLNTEAFF.

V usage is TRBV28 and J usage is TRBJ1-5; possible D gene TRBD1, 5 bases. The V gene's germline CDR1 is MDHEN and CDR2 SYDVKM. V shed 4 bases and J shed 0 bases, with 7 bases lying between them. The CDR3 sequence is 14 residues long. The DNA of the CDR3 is TGTGCCAGCAGTTGGACAAGTAGCAATCAGCCCCAGCATTTT. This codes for CASSWTSSNQPQHF.

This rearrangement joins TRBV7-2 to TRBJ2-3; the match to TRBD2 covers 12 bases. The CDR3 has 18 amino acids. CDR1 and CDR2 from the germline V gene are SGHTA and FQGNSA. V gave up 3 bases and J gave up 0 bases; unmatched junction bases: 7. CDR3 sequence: CASSFLAGGQFSTDTQYF. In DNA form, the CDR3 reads TGTGCCAGCAGCTTTCTAGCGGGAGGGCAATTTAGCACAGATACGCAGTATTTT. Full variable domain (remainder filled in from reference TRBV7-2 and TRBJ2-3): GAGVSQSPSNKVTEKGKDVELRCDPISGHTALYWYRQSLGQGLEFLIYFQGNSAPDKSGLPSDRFSAERTGGSVSTLTIQRTQQEDSAVYLCASSFLAGGQFSTDTQYFGPGTRLTVL.

CDR3 DNA: TGTGCCAGCAGTCCTTACACCGCCGGCTCTGGAAACACCATATATTTT. This translates into CASSPYTAGSGNTIYF. This rearrangement joins TRBV27 to TRBJ1-3; D is unclear. Trimming removed 5 bases from V and 0 bases from J, with 14 bases in between. Germline CDR1 MNHEY, CDR2 SMNVEV (reference sequence). The CDR3 runs to 16 residues.

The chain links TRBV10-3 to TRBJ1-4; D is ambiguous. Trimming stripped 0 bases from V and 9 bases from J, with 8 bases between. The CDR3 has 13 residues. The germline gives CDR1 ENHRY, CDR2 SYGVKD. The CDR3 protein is CAISESSGQKLFF. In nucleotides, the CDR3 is TGTGCCATCAGTGAGTCATCAGGACAAAAACTGTTTTTT.